This T cell receptor beta chain was sequenced during a study of cytomegalovirus exposure and HLA in healthy donors. About the research overall: Sequencing of roughly 180 million T cells in an earlier analysis found under 120 million unique TCR beta sequences.

It was with 60 Vbeta and 13 Jbeta primers that the PCR ran. TCRdb's table, derived via immunoSEQ multiplex PCR, lists solely in-frame clones and lacks some. Of around 140,000 clones in the sample, 65% to 85% were seen once. Overall study results and limits: The number of N-insertions in an Asian-associated ancestry cluster was reportedly below the approximately 690-donor mean in a later analysis. It was in a later analysis that TCR association rates were seen to vary by HLA locus, highest for DRB1 and lowest for HLA-C.

This CDR3 spans 14 amino acids. With 6 bases removed from V and 2 bases from J, the gap between germline ends came to 13 bases. Germline CDR1 is MNHEY and CDR2 is SVGAGI. About this clone: The antigen is undetermined.

Each donor's status was that of a healthy bone marrow donor. The source of this sequence is a woman aged 18 to 35 in good health and CMV-seronegative. The sequenced sample consisted of PBMCs. This sequence joins TRBV6-5 and TRBJ1-1; D is ambiguous. The CDR3 loop reads CASSLGALNTEAFF. The CDR3 DNA reads as TGTGCCAGCAGCCTAGGAGCCCTAAACACTGAAGCTTTCTTT.